The source of this T cell receptor (beta chain) is a study of blood T cells in healthy people across ages. Study background: Capturing about one barcoded beta molecule per two T cells was achieved by template switching.

Alongside a J-beta primer mix, a sample-barcoded 5' primer served in a second PCR lasting about 7 to 12 cycles. Each CDR3 protein gets one entry after TCRdb re-called the 5' RACE reads with MiXCR. Here the sample spans 850,000 to 950,000 distinct CDR3 sequences, 25% to 30% being singletons. This clonotype appeared a few times. Its antigen is not identified. Study observations and caveats: TCR beta diversity, measured per million T cells, fell in a roughly linear way with age.

Those donating, healthy Caucasian individuals from Russia, were aged roughly 6 to 100. The TCR originated in a woman older than 75 in good health. Sequenced material: blood.

The CDR3 nucleotides are TGCGCCAGCAGCCAAGCCTCGTGGCTAACATCCCCAGATACGCAGTATTTT. Its translation is CASSQASWLTSPDTQYF. The rearrangement uses TRBV4-1 and TRBJ2-3; D not certain. Between the trimmed V and J ends, which lost 1 base and 4 bases, there was a span of 18 bases. Germline V CDR1 and CDR2: MGHRA, YSYEKL. This CDR3 is 17 amino acids long.